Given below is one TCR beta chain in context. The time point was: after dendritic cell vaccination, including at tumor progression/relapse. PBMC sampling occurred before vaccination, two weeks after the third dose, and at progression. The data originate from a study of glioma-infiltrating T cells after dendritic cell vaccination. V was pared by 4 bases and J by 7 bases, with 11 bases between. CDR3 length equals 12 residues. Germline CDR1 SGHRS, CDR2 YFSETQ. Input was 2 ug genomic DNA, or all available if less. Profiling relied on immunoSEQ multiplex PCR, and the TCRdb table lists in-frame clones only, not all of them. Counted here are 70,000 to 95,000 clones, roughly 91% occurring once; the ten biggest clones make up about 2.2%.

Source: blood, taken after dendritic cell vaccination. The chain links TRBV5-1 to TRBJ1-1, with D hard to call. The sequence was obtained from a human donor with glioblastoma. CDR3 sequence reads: CASSPPPGEAFF. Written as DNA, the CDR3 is TGCGCCAGCAGCCCGCCCCCAGGTGAAGCTTTCTTT.